The clone carrying this T cell receptor beta chain occurred a few times. The antigen remains undetermined. The V gene end was trimmed by 4 bases and the J gene end by 9 bases; junction bases not matched to a gene: 11. The CDR3 runs to 14 residues. Germline CDR1 reads SGHDT; CDR2 reads YYEEEE. The donor population consisted of healthy HIV-negative adults with no recent acute infections or vaccinations. The source of the sample is a study of shared clonotypes between healthy human individuals. Looking at the study overall: The people who gave samples were two women and a few men aged 18 to 49. Findings of the study overall: Donors were few, which limited the genetic and exposure-history diversity represented. In this cohort, only blood was sampled, and tissue repertoires likely differ.

TCRdb's copy holds only in-frame clones and misses some; the assay was immunoSEQ multiplex PCR. The table has about 460,000 clones, approximately 71% seen once. The sequencing input was PBMCs. This clonotype originated in a woman aged 40-49 years in good health. Some clones in this sample may be carry-over from other donors' samples. This chain links TRBV5-6 with TRBJ2-7, with 9 bases identical to TRBD1. In DNA, the CDR3 is TGTGCCAGCAGCATAGGGACAGGGAGGTCAGGGCAGTACTTC. Its protein is CASSIGTGRSGQYF.